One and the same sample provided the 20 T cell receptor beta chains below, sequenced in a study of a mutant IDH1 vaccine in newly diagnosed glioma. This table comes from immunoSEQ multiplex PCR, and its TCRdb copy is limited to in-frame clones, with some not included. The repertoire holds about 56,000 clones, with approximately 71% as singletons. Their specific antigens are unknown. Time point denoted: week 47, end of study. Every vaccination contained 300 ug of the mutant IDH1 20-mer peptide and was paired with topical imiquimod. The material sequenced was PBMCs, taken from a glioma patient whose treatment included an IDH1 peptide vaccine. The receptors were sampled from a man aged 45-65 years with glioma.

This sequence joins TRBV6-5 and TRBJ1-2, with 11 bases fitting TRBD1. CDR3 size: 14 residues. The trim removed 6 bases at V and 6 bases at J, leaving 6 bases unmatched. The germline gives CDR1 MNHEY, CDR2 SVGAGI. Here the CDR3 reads CASSRGQGANGYTF. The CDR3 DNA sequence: TGTGCCAGCAGCAGAGGACAGGGGGCTAATGGCTACACCTTC.

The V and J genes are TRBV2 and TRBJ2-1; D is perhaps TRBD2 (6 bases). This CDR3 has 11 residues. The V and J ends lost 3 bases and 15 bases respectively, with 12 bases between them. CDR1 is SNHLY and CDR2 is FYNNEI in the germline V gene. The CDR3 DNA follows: TGTGCCAGCAGTGAGGGGCAGGAGGGGTTCTTC. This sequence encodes CASSEGQEGFF. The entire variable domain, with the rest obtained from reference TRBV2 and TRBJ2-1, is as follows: EPEVTQTPSHQVTQMGQEVILRCVPISNHLYFYWYRQILGQKVEFLVSFYNNEISEKSEIFDDQFSVERPDGSNFTLKIRSTKLEDSAMYFCASSEGQEGFFGPGTRLTVL.

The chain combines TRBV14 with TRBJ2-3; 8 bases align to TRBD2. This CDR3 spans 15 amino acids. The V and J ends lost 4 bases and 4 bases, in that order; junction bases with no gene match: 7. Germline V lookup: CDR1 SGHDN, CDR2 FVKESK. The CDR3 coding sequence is TGTGCCAGCAGCCCGATAGCGGGGCCCGCAGATACGCAGTATTTT. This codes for CASSPIAGPADTQYF.

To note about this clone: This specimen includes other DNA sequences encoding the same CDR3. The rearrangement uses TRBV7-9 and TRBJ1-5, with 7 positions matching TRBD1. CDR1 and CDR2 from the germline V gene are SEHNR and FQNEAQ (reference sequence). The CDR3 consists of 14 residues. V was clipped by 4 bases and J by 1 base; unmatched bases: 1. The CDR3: CASSSTGSNQPQHF. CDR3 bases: TGTGCCAGCAGCTCGACAGGGAGCAATCAGCCCCAGCATTTT.

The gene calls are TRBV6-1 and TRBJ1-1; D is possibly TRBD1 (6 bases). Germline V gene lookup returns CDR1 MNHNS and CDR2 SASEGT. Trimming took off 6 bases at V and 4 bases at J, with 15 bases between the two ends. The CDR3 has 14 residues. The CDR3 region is CASRWGAVSTEAFF. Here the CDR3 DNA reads TGTGCCAGCAGATGGGGGGCGGTTAGCACTGAAGCTTTCTTT.

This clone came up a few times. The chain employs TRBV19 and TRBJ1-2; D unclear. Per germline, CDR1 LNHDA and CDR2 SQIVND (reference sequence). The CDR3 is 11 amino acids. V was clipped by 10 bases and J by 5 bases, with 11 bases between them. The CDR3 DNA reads TGTGCCACTTCAAAGGCTTATGGCTACACCTTC. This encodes CATSKAYGYTF.

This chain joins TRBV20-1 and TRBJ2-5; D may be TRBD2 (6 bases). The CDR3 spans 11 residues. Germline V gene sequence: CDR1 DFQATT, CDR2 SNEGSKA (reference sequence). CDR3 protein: CRGGSYQTQYF. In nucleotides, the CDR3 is TGCAGGGGGGGATCCTATCAGACCCAGTACTTC.

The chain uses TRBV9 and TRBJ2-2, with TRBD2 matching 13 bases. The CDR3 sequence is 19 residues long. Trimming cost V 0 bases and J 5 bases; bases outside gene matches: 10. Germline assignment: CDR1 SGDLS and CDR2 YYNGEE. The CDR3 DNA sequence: TGTGCCAGCAGCGTAGCTCCCCTTACTAGCGGGGGGGGAACCGGGGAGCTGTTTTTT. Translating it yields CASSVAPLTSGGGTGELFF. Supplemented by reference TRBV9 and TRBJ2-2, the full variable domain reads DSGVTQTPKHLITATGQRVTLRCSPRSGDLSVYWYQQSLDQGLQFLIQYYNGEERAKGNILERFSAQQFPDLHSELNLSSLELGDSALYFCASSVAPLTSGGGTGELFFGEGSRLTVL.

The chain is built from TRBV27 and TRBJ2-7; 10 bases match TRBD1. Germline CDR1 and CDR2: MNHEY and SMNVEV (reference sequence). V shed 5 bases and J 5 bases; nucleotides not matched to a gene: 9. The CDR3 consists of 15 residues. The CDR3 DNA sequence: TGTGCCAGCAGTCCGAGGGACAGGGGACTTCACGAGCAGTACTTC. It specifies CASSPRDRGLHEQYF.

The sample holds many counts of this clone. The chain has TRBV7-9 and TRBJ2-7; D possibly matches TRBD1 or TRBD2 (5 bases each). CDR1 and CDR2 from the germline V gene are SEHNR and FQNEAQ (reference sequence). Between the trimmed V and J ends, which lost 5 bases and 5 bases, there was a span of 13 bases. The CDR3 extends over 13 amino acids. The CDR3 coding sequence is TGTGCCAGCAGCCCACGAGGGGACGACGAGCAGTACTTC. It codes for CASSPRGDDEQYF.

The DNA for the CDR3 is TGTGCCACCGCCGGACAGATGAACACTGAAGCTTTCTTT. Amino acid sequence: CATAGQMNTEAFF. The rearrangement joins TRBV15 to TRBJ1-1; D is perhaps TRBD1 (6 bases). The V gene's germline CDR1 is LNHNV and CDR2 YYDKDF (reference sequence). This CDR3 is built from 13 residues. V was clipped by 8 bases and J by 0 bases, with 10 bases between them.

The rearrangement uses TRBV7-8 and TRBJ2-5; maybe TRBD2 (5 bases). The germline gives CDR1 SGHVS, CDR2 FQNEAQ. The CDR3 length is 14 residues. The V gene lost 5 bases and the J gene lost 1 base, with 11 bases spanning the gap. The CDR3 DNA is TGTGCCAGCAGCCGACCGGGAACCCAAGAGACCCAGTACTTC. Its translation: CASSRPGTQETQYF.

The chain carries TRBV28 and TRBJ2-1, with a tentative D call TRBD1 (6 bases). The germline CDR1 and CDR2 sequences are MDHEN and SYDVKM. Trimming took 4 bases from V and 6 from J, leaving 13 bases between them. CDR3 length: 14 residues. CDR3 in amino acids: CASSSGVMSNEQFF. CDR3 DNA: TGTGCCAGCAGTTCAGGGGTGATGAGCAATGAGCAGTTCTTC.

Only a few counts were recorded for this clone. The CDR3 DNA reads TGTGCCAGCTCAACTACCGGGACAAGGGGGACTCGGTCCTATAATTCACCCCTCCACTTT. Protein sequence: CASSTTGTRGTRSYNSPLHF. The chain is built from TRBV18 and TRBJ1-6; TRBD1 might be the D (6 bases). Trimming removed 5 bases at V and 1 base at J, with 24 bases between. Germline CDR1 and CDR2: KGHSH and LQKENI. The CDR3 covers 20 residues. The variable domain in full, with the rest retrieved from reference TRBV18 and TRBJ1-6, is NAGVMQNPRHLVRRRGQEARLRCSPMKGHSHVYWYRQLPEEGLKFMVYLQKENIIDESGMPKERFSAEFPKEGPSILRIQQVVRGDSAAYFCASSTTGTRGTRSYNSPLHFGNGTRLTVT.

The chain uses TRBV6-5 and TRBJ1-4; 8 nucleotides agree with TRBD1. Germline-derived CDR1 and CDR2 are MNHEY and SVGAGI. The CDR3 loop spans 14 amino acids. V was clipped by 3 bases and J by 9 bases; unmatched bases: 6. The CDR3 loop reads CASSYLGQGKKLFF. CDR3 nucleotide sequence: TGTGCCAGCAGTTATCTCGGACAGGGCAAAAAACTGTTTTTT.

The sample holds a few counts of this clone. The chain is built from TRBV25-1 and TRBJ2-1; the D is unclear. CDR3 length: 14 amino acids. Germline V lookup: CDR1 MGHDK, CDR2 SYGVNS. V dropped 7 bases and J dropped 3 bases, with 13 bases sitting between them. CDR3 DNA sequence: TGTGCCAGCAAACCAGGCGGCAGCTACAATGAGCAGTTCTTC. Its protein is CASKPGGSYNEQFF.

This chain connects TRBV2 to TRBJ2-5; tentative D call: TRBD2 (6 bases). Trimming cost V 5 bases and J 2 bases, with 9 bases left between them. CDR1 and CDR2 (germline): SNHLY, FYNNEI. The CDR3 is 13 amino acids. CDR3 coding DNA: TGTGCCAGCAGTATCGGGGGACAAGAGACCCAGTACTTC. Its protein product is CASSIGGQETQYF.

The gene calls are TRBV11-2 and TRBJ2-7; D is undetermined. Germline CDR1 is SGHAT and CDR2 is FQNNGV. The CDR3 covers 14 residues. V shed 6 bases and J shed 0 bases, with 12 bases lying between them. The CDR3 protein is CASSSDRGSYEQYF. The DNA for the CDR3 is TGTGCCAGCAGTTCCGACCGCGGCTCCTACGAGCAGTACTTC.

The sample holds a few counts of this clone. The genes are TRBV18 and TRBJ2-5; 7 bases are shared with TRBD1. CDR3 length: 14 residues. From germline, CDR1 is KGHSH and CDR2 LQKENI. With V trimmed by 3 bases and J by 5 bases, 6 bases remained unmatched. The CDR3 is CASSPTGQRETQYF. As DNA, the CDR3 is TGTGCCAGCTCACCGACGGGACAGAGGGAGACCCAGTACTTC. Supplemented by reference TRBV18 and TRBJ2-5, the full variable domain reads NAGVMQNPRHLVRRRGQEARLRCSPMKGHSHVYWYRQLPEEGLKFMVYLQKENIIDESGMPKERFSAEFPKEGPSILRIQQVVRGDSAAYFCASSPTGQRETQYFGPGTRLLVL.

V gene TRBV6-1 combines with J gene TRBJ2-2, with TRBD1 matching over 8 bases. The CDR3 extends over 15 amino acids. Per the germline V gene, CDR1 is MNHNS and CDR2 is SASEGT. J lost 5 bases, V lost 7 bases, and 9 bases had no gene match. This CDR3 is CASNPTGVGTGELFF. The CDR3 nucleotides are TGTGCCAGCAACCCGACAGGGGTCGGAACCGGGGAGCTGTTTTTT.